This T cell receptor (beta chain) was identified in a study of T cells in Graves' hyperthyroidism and ophthalmopathy. Background on the study: Before treatment of any kind, peripheral blood was taken at initial diagnosis. Study-level points and caveats: Most expanded thyroid clonotypes above 0.001 also appeared in blood.

This CDR3 region has 15 residues. From germline, CDR1 is SGHRS and CDR2 YFSETQ. Trimming removed 4 bases at V and 4 bases at J, with 14 bases between. The table lists this clonotype with many counts. Its antigen is undetermined. The TCR beta CDR3 regions underwent amplification using RNA transcripts as the source. HTBI primers were employed in a first-round RT-PCR of the TCR CDR3. Each CDR3 protein gets one entry after TCRdb re-called the multiplex PCR reads with MiXCR. The repertoire consists of about 290,000 distinct CDR3 sequences, with about 14% occurring once and the leading ten covering 6.5% to 10%. In making diagnoses, clinical symptoms, serum thyroxine and TRAb, thyroid ultrasound and orbital computed tomography were all used.

The chain is built from TRBV5-1 and TRBJ1-4; TRBD1 might be the D (6 bases). The material sequenced was blood. The TCR originated in a woman aged 30 to 39 with Graves' hyperthyroidism that later progressed to Graves' ophthalmopathy. The CDR3 DNA follows: TGCGCCAGCAGCACAAGGGGGTGGGATAATGAAAAACTGTTTTTT. Its translation: CASSTRGWDNEKLFF.